This paragraph covers one T cell receptor beta chain sequence. Germline V gives CDR1 SGHKS, CDR2 YYEKEE (reference sequence). V was cut by 2 bases and J by 5 bases, with 16 bases left in between. This CDR3 comprises 16 residues. This record belongs to a study of OX40 agonist ivuxolimab in advanced cancers. Profiling relied on immunoSEQ multiplex PCR, and the TCRdb table lists in-frame clones only, not all of them. This table has about 76,000 clones, about 80% appearing once. This rearrangement joins TRBV5-5 to TRBJ1-4, with D perhaps TRBD1 (6 bases). Material: CD4+ or CD8+ T cells sorted from blood, obtained in a trial of the OX40 agonist ivuxolimab. The source of this sequence is an adult with an advanced solid tumor such as melanoma, head and neck, liver or kidney cancer. CDR3: CASSFGAGANNEKLFF. The CDR3 nucleotides are TGTGCCAGCAGCTTTGGGGCGGGGGCAAACAATGAAAAACTGTTTTTT.